The 27 T cell receptor beta chains presented below share a single source sample, sequenced in a study of technical replicates of blood from a handful of donors. The data were produced by immunoSEQ multiplex PCR, yet TCRdb's version contains in-frame clones alone and is incomplete. This sample has tens of thousands of clones, with roughly 90% found just once. Sequencing input: T cells isolated from PBMCs. The receptors were gathered from a human donor in good health.

This chain uses TRBV25-1 with TRBJ2-5, with D possibly being TRBD2 (5 bases). There are 15 residues in the CDR3. V was cut by 1 base and J by 5 bases, with 14 bases left in between. CDR1 and CDR2 (germline): MGHDK, SYGVNS. The DNA of the CDR3 is TGTGCCAGCAGTGAATCTCTCCTCGAGCGGGAGACCCAGTACTTC. This encodes CASSESLLERETQYF.

The genes are TRBV11-3 and TRBJ2-1, with TRBD1 as a possible D gene (5 bases). The CDR3 runs to 15 residues. Trimming removed 4 bases from V and 6 bases from J, with 16 bases in between. The germline gives CDR1 SGHNT, CDR2 YENEEA. In DNA form, the CDR3 reads TGTGCCAGCAGCTCCCGGTCCCTAGGGGCCAATGAGCAGTTCTTC. Translating gives CASSSRSLGANEQFF.

The chain uses TRBV6-1 and TRBJ2-7, with 11 bases lining up with TRBD1. The V gene end was trimmed by 4 bases and the J gene end by 2 bases; junction bases not matched to a gene: 1. This CDR3 spans 14 amino acids. Germline CDR1 and CDR2: MNHNS and SASEGT. CDR3 in DNA: TGTGCCAGCAGTGGGACAGGGGGCCCCTACGAGCAGTACTTC. It specifies CASSGTGGPYEQYF.

The CDR3 region has the DNA TGTGCCAGCAGTTCCCCAGGTTCTAGCGGGGCCTACGAGCAGTACTTC. Protein: CASSSPGSSGAYEQYF. V is TRBV28 and J is TRBJ2-7; TRBD2 matches at 9 bases. V lost 4 bases and J lost 2; bases outside the gene matches: 9. Germline loops: CDR1 MDHEN, CDR2 SYDVKM. CDR3 length equals 16 residues.

CDR3 nucleotide sequence: TGTGCCAGCAGCTTTTTGGGAGGGGTATTGAACACTGAAGCTTTCTTT. Translating it yields CASSFLGGVLNTEAFF. The V and J genes are TRBV7-3 and TRBJ1-1, with TRBD1 as a possible D gene (5 bases). CDR3 length: 16 amino acids. CDR1 and CDR2 (germline): SGHTA, FQGTGA. Trimming cost V 3 bases and J 0 bases, with 14 bases left between them.

The genes are TRBV29-1 and TRBJ2-7, with a tentative D call TRBD2 (7 bases). Trimming shortened V by 7 bases and J by 4 bases, and 17 bases separated the two germline ends. CDR1 is SQVTM, CDR2 ANQGSEA, per germline. This CDR3 has 13 residues. The CDR3 spells CSALGGAAYEQYF. CDR3 DNA sequence: TGCAGCGCCCTGGGGGGGGCGGCTTACGAGCAGTACTTC.

The chain couples TRBV6-1 to TRBJ2-1; 7 positions agree with TRBD1. Germline V gene lookup returns CDR1 MNHNS and CDR2 SASEGT. This CDR3 has 15 amino acids. Germline trimming cut 3 bases from V and 4 bases from J; bases unmatched to any gene: 6. This chain's CDR3 is CASSEGRGSYNEQFF. The CDR3 DNA reads as TGTGCCAGCAGTGAGGGCAGGGGGTCGTACAATGAGCAGTTCTTC.

The V and J genes are TRBV9 and TRBJ2-1; D perhaps matches TRBD2 (6 bases). V was trimmed by 6 bases and J by 9 bases, leaving 16 bases between them. Looked up from germline, CDR1 is SGDLS and CDR2 is YYNGEE. CDR3 length: 13 residues. CDR3 protein: CASNRLDTTEQFF. The CDR3 DNA is TGTGCCAGCAACCGACTAGACACTACTGAGCAGTTCTTC.

V gene TRBV29-1 combines with J gene TRBJ2-5, with D perhaps matching TRBD1 (7 bases). The V and J ends lost 4 bases and 5 bases respectively, with 14 bases between them. The CDR3 has 13 amino acids. Looked up from germline, CDR1 is SQVTM and CDR2 is ANQGSEA. The DNA for the CDR3 is TGCAGCGTTGGGGCAGGGGGGAAGGAGACCCAGTACTTC. It encodes CSVGAGGKETQYF.

V usage is TRBV7-2 and J usage is TRBJ2-7; D is possibly TRBD1 (6 bases). Germline-derived CDR1 and CDR2 are SGHTA and FQGNSA. This CDR3 comprises 13 residues. The V end was cut by 1 base, the J end by 6 bases, with 10 bases between. DNA of the CDR3: TGTGCCAGCAGCTTAGACAGGGTTGGCGAGCAGTACTTC. Amino acid sequence: CASSLDRVGEQYF.

This clone was detected once. The chain combines TRBV5-4 with TRBJ2-2, with 8 bases aligning to TRBD1. V was pared by 3 bases and J by 3 bases, with 7 bases of the junction left unmatched. This CDR3 has 16 residues. In germline, CDR1 is SGHNT, CDR2 YYREEE (reference sequence). CDR3 coding DNA: TGTGCCAGCAGCTGGCCGCAGGGGGCGGACACCGGGGAGCTGTTTTTT. Encoded protein: CASSWPQGADTGELFF.

V and J are TRBV4-1 and TRBJ2-7; D might be TRBD1 (6 bases). This CDR3 is 14 amino acids long. With 4 bases removed from V and 2 bases from J, the gap between germline ends came to 12 bases. Per the germline V gene, CDR1 is MGHRA and CDR2 is YSYEKL. The CDR3 loop is CASSLERTAYEQYF. CDR3 bases: TGCGCCAGCAGCCTTGAGAGGACAGCCTACGAGCAGTACTTC.

This sequence joins TRBV10-3 and TRBJ2-7; tentatively, D is TRBD1 (6 bases). CDR3 length: 14 amino acids. CDR1 and CDR2 from the germline V gene are ENHRY and SYGVKD. V was trimmed by 1 base and J by 3 bases, leaving 10 bases between them. CDR3 loop: CAISEFQGNYEQYF. CDR3 bases: TGTGCCATCAGTGAGTTTCAGGGGAACTACGAGCAGTACTTC.

This sequence joins TRBV29-1 and TRBJ2-7; the D gene is possibly TRBD1 (6 bases). The ends were cut back, 0 bases at V and 7 bases at J, with 13 bases in the middle. The CDR3 extends over 13 amino acids. The germline V gene encodes CDR1 SQVTM and CDR2 ANQGSEA. The CDR3 DNA reads TGCAGCGTTGAAGACTACAGGGTGGGGGAGCAGTACTTC. Protein sequence: CSVEDYRVGEQYF.

Comments on this clone: Its ends do not fully match the called genes, so a read error is possible. The gene calls are TRBV7-7 and TRBJ1-4; maybe TRBD1 (5 bases). Germline values: CDR1 SSHAT, CDR2 FNYEAQ (reference sequence). The CDR3 covers 17 residues. The CDR3 sequence: CASSLSFPPGRNEKLFF. Written as DNA, the CDR3 is TGTGCTAGCAGCTTATCTTTCCCTCCAGGGCGAAATGAAAAACTGTTTTTT.

This chain links TRBV5-6 with TRBJ2-7; TRBD2 aligns across 10 bases. CDR3 length: 18 residues. V trimming: 2 bases; J trimming: 1 base; junction bases outside the gene matches: 12. Germline V gene sequence: CDR1 SGHDT, CDR2 YYEEEE. The CDR3 DNA sequence: TGTGCCAGCAGCTTAACAGGGGCTTTGGGACTAGCGTCCTACGAGCAGTACTTC. It encodes CASSLTGALGLASYEQYF.

J is TRBJ2-3 and V is TRBV9; 8 bases are shared with TRBD2. The junction had 4 bases not matched to a gene; V was cut back by 7 bases and J by 0 bases. The length of the CDR3 is 14 residues. The germline V gene has CDR1 SGDLS and CDR2 YYNGEE. The chain's CDR3 is CASGSSGSTDTQYF. The CDR3 DNA sequence: TGTGCCAGCGGATCTAGCGGGAGCACAGATACGCAGTATTTT.

V gene TRBV5-4 combines with J gene TRBJ2-1; 10 bases agree with TRBD1. This CDR3 is 19 amino acids long. CDR1 is SGHNT, CDR2 YYREEE, per germline (reference sequence). V shed 4 bases and J 12 bases; nucleotides not matched to a gene: 25. For the CDR3, the DNA is TGTGCCAGCAGCCTGCCGGGACAGGGGTTCGGTAGGTCGGGACTCGGGCAGTTCTTC. This codes for CASSLPGQGFGRSGLGQFF.

V gene TRBV11-2 combines with J gene TRBJ2-7, with 9 bases lining up with TRBD1. J lost 2 bases, V lost 1 base, and 0 bases had no gene match. The germline V gene has CDR1 SGHAT and CDR2 FQNNGV. This CDR3 has 14 amino acids. CDR3 sequence: CASSLGDRAYEQYF. CDR3 in DNA: TGTGCCAGCAGCTTAGGGGACAGGGCCTACGAGCAGTACTTC.

The chain carries TRBV19 and TRBJ1-5; possible D gene TRBD1, 5 bases. Germline V lookup: CDR1 LNHDA, CDR2 SQIVND (reference sequence). Trimming pared 1 base from V and 6 bases from J, leaving 16 bases between. The CDR3 extends over 16 amino acids. The CDR3 loop is CASSIGARVIIQPQHF. The CDR3 DNA reads TGTGCCAGTAGTATAGGGGCCAGGGTTATTATTCAGCCCCAGCATTTT.

This clone was seen only once. V is TRBV27 and J is TRBJ1-2, with 9 bases matching TRBD1. V dropped 4 bases and J dropped 4; count of bases not matched to a gene: 7. The germline CDR1 and CDR2 sequences are MNHEY and SMNVEV (reference sequence). The CDR3 consists of 15 residues. The CDR3 sequence is CASSSPDRGSYGYTF. Here the CDR3 DNA reads TGTGCCAGCAGTTCACCGGACAGGGGATCCTATGGCTACACCTTC.

The chain employs TRBV6-1 and TRBJ2-7, with D possibly matching TRBD1 (5 bases). Trimming pared 1 base from V and 2 bases from J, leaving 15 bases between. Germline V CDR1 and CDR2: MNHNS, SASEGT. The CDR3 covers 16 residues. The CDR3 protein is CASSEGLGAEAYEQYF. The DNA of the CDR3 is TGTGCCAGCAGTGAAGGGCTTGGGGCAGAAGCCTACGAGCAGTACTTC.

The V gene is TRBV27, the J gene TRBJ2-1; D not resolved. Germline V lookup: CDR1 MNHEY, CDR2 SMNVEV (reference sequence). This CDR3 region has 14 residues. The V and J ends lost 2 bases and 5 bases respectively, with 10 bases between them. The CDR3 loop is CASSLLSANNEQFF. CDR3 DNA: TGTGCCAGCAGTTTACTATCAGCGAACAATGAGCAGTTCTTC.

This chain links TRBV29-1 with TRBJ2-1; 8 positions agree with TRBD2. The CDR3 has 15 amino acids. Germline V gene lookup returns CDR1 SQVTM and CDR2 ANQGSEA. The junction had 9 bases not matched to a gene; V was cut back by 0 bases and J by 8 bases. The CDR3 protein is CSVEDYGTSRHEQFF. CDR3 nucleotide sequence: TGCAGCGTTGAAGACTATGGGACTAGTAGACATGAGCAGTTCTTC.

This chain links TRBV13 with TRBJ2-2; D is ambiguous. Germline assignment: CDR1 PRHDT and CDR2 FYEKMQ (reference sequence). With 10 bases removed from V and 1 base from J, the gap between germline ends came to 7 bases. The CDR3 extends over 12 amino acids. CDR3 nucleotides: TGTGCCACTTTAGTGAACACCGGGGAGCTGTTTTTT. Amino acids: CATLVNTGELFF.

V gene TRBV28 combines with J gene TRBJ1-4; no clear D gene. Germline V gene sequence: CDR1 MDHEN, CDR2 SYDVKM. Trimming shortened V by 10 bases and J by 2 bases, and 11 bases separated the two germline ends. This CDR3 spans 13 amino acids. CDR3 DNA sequence: TGTGCCACCCAGACACCTACTAATGAAAAACTGTTTTTT. Its protein is CATQTPTNEKLFF.

This sequence joins TRBV7-6 and TRBJ2-2, with a tentative D call TRBD2 (5 bases). The CDR3 is 15 residues long. Germline V gene sequence: CDR1 SGHVS, CDR2 FNYEAQ. V was trimmed by 3 bases and J by 0 bases, leaving 8 bases between them. CDR3 in amino acids: CASSFSASNTGELFF. In DNA form, the CDR3 reads TGTGCCAGCAGCTTTAGCGCCTCGAACACCGGGGAGCTGTTTTTT.